This paragraph reports one T cell receptor beta chain. Germline V lookup: CDR1 DFQATT, CDR2 SNEGSKA (reference sequence). Trimming removed 0 bases at V and 0 bases at J, with 6 bases between. The CDR3 contains 14 residues. This sample is part of a study of patients and donors after allogeneic stem cell transplantation. TCRdb independently ran MiXCR on the RT-PCR reads; one entry per CDR3 protein. The sample lists about 96,000 distinct CDR3 sequences, 45% to 50% occurring once. The rearrangement joins TRBV20-1 to TRBJ1-5; D is perhaps TRBD1 (5 bases). Sample: blood, either unsorted or a sorted T cell fraction (not recorded which). This sequence originates from a human donor who was either an allogeneic HSCT recipient or a stem cell or donor lymphocyte infusion donor (not recorded which). It is not recorded whose cells these are; they may come from a transplant donor. CDR3 amino acids: CSARDQGSNQPQHF. CDR3 in DNA: TGCAGTGCTAGAGACCAGGGTAGCAATCAGCCCCAGCATTTT.